The T cell receptor beta chain described here comes from a study of CD8 T cells in ankylosing spondylitis. Broader study findings: It appeared that ankylosing spondylitis blood was characterized by a TCR beta motif of roughly 8 highly homologous variants.

Remarks on this clonotype: No antigen is known for it.

CDR3 length equals 17 residues. Trimming removed 5 bases from V and 5 bases from J; junction bases left unmatched: 10. Germline CDR1 SNHLY, CDR2 FYNNEI. TCRdb analysed the 5' RACE reads with MiXCR anew, one entry per CDR3 protein. The sample carries around 390,000 distinct CDR3 sequences, more than 20% recorded once. Material for sequencing was blood, either unsorted or a sorted T cell fraction (not recorded which). This chain joins TRBV2 and TRBJ2-1, with 12 bases identical to TRBD2. This TCR was recovered from a male donor with ankylosing spondylitis. DNA of the CDR3: TGTGCCAGCAGTCCGACTAGCGGGAGCCTTTTGCACAATGAGCAGTTCTTC. It specifies CASSPTSGSLLHNEQFF.